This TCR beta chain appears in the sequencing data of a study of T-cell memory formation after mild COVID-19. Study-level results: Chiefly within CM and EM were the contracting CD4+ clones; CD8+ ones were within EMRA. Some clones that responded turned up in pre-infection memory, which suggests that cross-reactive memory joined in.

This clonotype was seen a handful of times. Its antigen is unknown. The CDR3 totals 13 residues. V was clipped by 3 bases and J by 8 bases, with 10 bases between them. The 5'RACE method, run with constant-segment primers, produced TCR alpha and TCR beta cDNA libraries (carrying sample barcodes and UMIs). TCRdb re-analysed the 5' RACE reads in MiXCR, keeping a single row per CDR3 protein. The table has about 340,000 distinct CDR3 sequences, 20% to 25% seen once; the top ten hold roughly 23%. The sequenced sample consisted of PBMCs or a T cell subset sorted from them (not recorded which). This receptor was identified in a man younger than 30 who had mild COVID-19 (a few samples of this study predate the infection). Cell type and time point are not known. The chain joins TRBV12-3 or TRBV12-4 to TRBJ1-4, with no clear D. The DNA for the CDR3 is TGTGCCAGCAGTTTCGGCCGAGAGGAAAAACTGTTTTTT. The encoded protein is CASSFGREEKLFF.